These T cell receptor beta chains were read from a single sample in a study of identifying expanded T cells in peripheral blood. Produced via immunoSEQ multiplex PCR; TCRdb's table is partial and in-frame only. This sample has more than 75,000 clones, with approximately 83% found just once. The sample comprised blood. The source is a person between 18 and 75 years old in good health. The CDR3 runs from the conserved cysteine through the conserved F or W. The order of the fields is D gene, J gene, clone size, V gene, CDR3 protein, CDR3 DNA. A D gene is named only where the DNA matches it firmly. The size entry is marked missing in some rows and otherwise reads once, few, many or a size class.

>-|TRBJ2-3|-|TRBV6-4
CASRQTLLGTQYF
TGTGCCAGCAGGCAGACACTATTGGGTACGCAGTATTTT
>-|TRBJ1-5|-|TRBV28
CASSLTWGQPQHF
TGTGCCAGCAGTTTGACGTGGGGTCAGCCCCAGCATTTT
>TRBD2|TRBJ2-2|-|TRBV27
CASSPDAGGVTGELFF
TGTGCCAGCAGTCCAGACGCGGGGGGAGTCACCGGGGAGCTGTTTTTT
>-|TRBJ1-1|-|TRBV11-3
CASSFRGAMGTEAFF
TGTGCCAGCAGCTTCCGTGGGGCGATGGGCACTGAAGCTTTCTTT
>-|TRBJ2-5|-|TRBV18
CASSPRSPDSFGETQYF
TGTGCCAGCTCACCCAGATCGCCCGACAGCTTTGGAGAGACCCAGTACTTC
>TRBD2|TRBJ2-5|-|TRBV7-9
CASSFGGGTQYF
TGTGCCAGCAGCTTCGGCGGGGGGACCCAGTACTTC
>TRBD1|TRBJ1-6|few|TRBV19
CASSIGQGVRSPLHF
TGTGCCAGTAGTATTGGCCAGGGGGTACGTTCACCCCTCCACTTT
>-|TRBJ2-1|-|TRBV15
CATSRERGNEQFF
TGTGCCACCAGCAGAGAGAGGGGGAATGAGCAGTTCTTC
>TRBD2|TRBJ2-1|-|TRBV7-9
CASSRGGIYNEQFF
TGTGCCAGCAGCCGGGGGGGCATATACAATGAGCAGTTCTTC
>-|TRBJ1-4|-|TRBV11-2
CASSLGPEKLFF
TGTGCCAGCAGCTTGGGCCCAGAAAAACTGTTTTTT
>-|TRBJ1-5|-|TRBV29-1
CSVEEPNQPQHF
TGCAGCGTTGAGGAACCCAATCAGCCCCAGCATTTT
>-|TRBJ2-7|-|TRBV9
CASSLGQEGSYEQYF
TGTGCCAGCAGCCTAGGACAGGAGGGTTCCTACGAGCAGTACTTC
>TRBD1|TRBJ1-6|-|TRBV6-5
CASRKDRGSPLHF
TGTGCCAGCAGGAAAGACAGGGGGTCACCCCTCCACTTT
>-|TRBJ1-1|-|TRBV5-1
CASSLAGTPLPNTEAFF
TGCGCCAGCAGCTTGGCCGGGACACCGCTTCCGAACACTGAAGCTTTCTTT
>TRBD2|TRBJ2-7|-|TRBV5-1
CASSLAPGLASYEQYF
TGCGCCAGCAGCTTGGCGCCGGGACTAGCGAGCTACGAGCAGTACTTC
>-|TRBJ2-2|-|TRBV30
CAWTGRVTGELFF
TGTGCCTGGACAGGCAGGGTTACCGGGGAGCTGTTTTTT
>TRBD1|TRBJ1-6|-|TRBV5-1
CASSQTGGTNSPLHF
TGCGCCAGCAGCCAGACAGGGGGCACGAATTCACCCCTCCACTTT
>-|TRBJ2-2|-|TRBV9
CASSVITGGSTGELFF
TGTGCCAGCAGCGTGATAACGGGGGGCAGTACCGGGGAGCTGTTTTTT
>-|TRBJ1-6|few|TRBV10-3
CAISDLGRDNSPLHF
TGTGCCATCAGTGACCTCGGCAGGGATAATTCACCCCTCCACTTT
>-|TRBJ2-3|-|TRBV5-1
CASSPGRGASTDTQYF
TGCGCCAGCAGCCCCGGTCGAGGTGCTAGCACAGATACGCAGTATTTT
>-|TRBJ2-4|-|TRBV18
CASSPGIAKNIQYF
TGTGCCAGCTCACCAGGGATAGCCAAAAACATTCAGTACTTC
>-|TRBJ1-1|-|TRBV11-3
CASSLGSREAFF
TGTGCCAGCAGCTTAGGCAGTCGGGAAGCTTTCTTT
>TRBD1|TRBJ2-7|-|TRBV19
CASSPGQGAYEQYF
TGTGCCAGTAGTCCGGGACAGGGGGCTTACGAGCAGTACTTC
>TRBD1|TRBJ1-6|few|TRBV6-5
CASSYGGQASSPLHF
TGTGCCAGCAGTTACGGGGGACAGGCGTCTTCACCCCTCCACTTT
>TRBD1|TRBJ2-7|-|TRBV19
CASSTRTGSTYEQYF
TGTGCCAGTAGTACACGGACAGGTTCGACCTACGAGCAGTACTTC
>-|TRBJ1-4|-|TRBV30
CAWSVKLLPSTNEKLFF
TGTGCCTGGAGTGTTAAATTGTTGCCCTCAACTAATGAAAAACTGTTTTTT
>TRBD2|TRBJ2-1|-|TRBV10-3
CAISAGGNYNEQFF
TGTGCCATCAGCGCGGGGGGGAACTACAATGAGCAGTTCTTC
>-|TRBJ1-2|-|TRBV7-8
CASSLSAGANYGYTF
TGTGCCAGCAGCTTATCGGCAGGGGCTAACTATGGCTACACCTTC
>TRBD1|TRBJ1-1|-|TRBV18
CASSPRTGNTEAFF
TGTGCCAGCTCACCGAGGACAGGGAACACTGAAGCTTTCTTT
>-|TRBJ1-6|few|TRBV7-9
CASSLDLFVDSRNSPLHF
TGTGCCAGCAGCTTAGATTTGTTCGTTGACAGCCGTAATTCACCCCTCCACTTT
>-|TRBJ2-3|-|TRBV6-1
CASSEAPDTFTDTQYF
TGTGCCAGCAGTGAAGCTCCGGACACTTTCACAGATACGCAGTATTTT
>TRBD1|TRBJ1-5|-|TRBV6-6
CASSISGTGNQPQHF
TGTGCCAGCTCGATCAGCGGGACAGGGAATCAGCCCCAGCATTTT
>-|TRBJ2-7|-|TRBV4-1
CASSREPGGDYEQYF
TGCGCCAGCAGCCGAGAACCAGGGGGGGACTACGAGCAGTACTTC